These 13 T cell receptor beta chains came from one sample sequenced in a study of T cell responses to AZD1222 COVID-19 vaccine. Sequencing was performed with immunoSEQ multiplex PCR; in TCRdb, only in-frame clones are kept and a portion is missing. The sample lists some 90,000 clones, just over 85% occurring once. The sequencing here drew on peripheral blood, taken on day 0 of AZD1222 vaccination. The source is an adult in good health.

This chain uses TRBV5-1 with TRBJ2-1; TRBD1 agrees at 7 bases. The V segment lost 6 bases and the J segment 4 bases; nucleotides outside the gene matches: 4. The CDR3 is 13 amino acids. CDR1 and CDR2 (germline): SGHRS, YFSETQ. The CDR3 DNA reads as TGCGCCAGCACCGGGACAGCTTACAATGAGCAGTTCTTC. Protein product: CASTGTAYNEQFF.

This chain links TRBV11-3 with TRBJ2-5; 7 bases map to TRBD2. The germline gives CDR1 SGHNT, CDR2 YENEEA. Trimming cost V 1 base and J 2 bases; bases outside gene matches: 4. The CDR3 runs to 15 residues. The CDR3 spells CASSLGAGVQETQYF. The DNA of the CDR3 is TGTGCCAGCAGCTTAGGGGCGGGAGTGCAAGAGACCCAGTACTTC. The whole variable domain, filled in from reference TRBV11-3 and TRBJ2-5, reads EAGVVQSPRYKIIEKKQPVAFWCNPISGHNTLYWYLQNLGQGPELLIRYENEEAVDDSQLPKDRFSAERLKGVDSTLKIQPAELGDSAVYLCASSLGAGVQETQYFGPGTRLLVL.

The V and J genes are TRBV2 and TRBJ1-5; 10 bases are shared with TRBD1. The CDR3 spans 11 residues. Trimming took 10 bases from V and 13 from J; bases not matched to a gene: 7. CDR1 is SNHLY and CDR2 is FYNNEI in the germline V gene. Here the CDR3 reads CATSDRGPQHF. The CDR3 DNA follows: TGTGCCACTTCCGACAGGGGGCCTCAGCATTTT.

V gene TRBV3-1 (or the pseudogene TRBV3-2) combines with J gene TRBJ2-7; D is ambiguous. Trimming removed 0 bases at V and 0 bases at J, with 9 bases between. Germline V gives CDR1 LGHDT, CDR2 YNNKEL (reference sequence). The CDR3 covers 15 residues. The CDR3 nucleotides are TGTGCCAGCAGCCAAGATGAATCAAGCTCCTACGAGCAGTACTTC. This sequence encodes CASSQDESSSYEQYF.

The rearrangement links TRBV7-9 to TRBJ1-2; D gene ambiguous. Germline loops: CDR1 SEHNR, CDR2 FQNEAQ (reference sequence). Trimming took 1 base from V and 8 from J, leaving 14 bases between them. The CDR3 runs 14 residues. CDR3 sequence (DNA): TGTGCCAGCAGCTTAGGGTCTTCCTATAGGGGCTACACCTTC. Translating gives CASSLGSSYRGYTF.

This clone was found once. This chain connects TRBV29-1 to TRBJ1-2, with D unresolved. The ends were cut back, 4 bases at V and 2 bases at J, with 11 bases in the middle. This CDR3 has 13 residues. Germline V CDR1 and CDR2: SQVTM, ANQGSEA. The CDR3 DNA follows: TGCAGCGTTGCGGCAGGCGGGAACTATGGCTACACCTTC. Amino acid sequence: CSVAAGGNYGYTF.

This sequence joins TRBV11-3 and TRBJ2-7; no clear D. Trimming shortened V by 1 base and J by 2 bases, and 9 bases separated the two germline ends. Germline loops: CDR1 SGHNT, CDR2 YENEEA. The length of the CDR3 is 14 residues. The CDR3 reads CASSLGVPPYEQYF. The CDR3 bases are TGTGCCAGCAGCTTAGGGGTGCCCCCCTACGAGCAGTACTTC.

The rearrangement links TRBV3-1 (or the pseudogene TRBV3-2) to TRBJ1-1; 7 nucleotides align to TRBD1. The CDR3 has 14 amino acids. Germline V gives CDR1 LGHDT, CDR2 YNNKEL (reference sequence). V shed 4 bases and J 3 bases; nucleotides not matched to a gene: 5. The DNA for the CDR3 is TGTGCCAGCAGCCTCGGGACAGTTTACACTGAAGCTTTCTTT. Its protein is CASSLGTVYTEAFF.

V usage is TRBV2 and J usage is TRBJ2-1; the match to TRBD2 covers 11 bases. V lost 4 bases, J lost 2 bases, and 13 bases stayed unmatched. The CDR3 has 19 residues. Per the germline V gene, CDR1 is SNHLY and CDR2 is FYNNEI. The CDR3 loop is CASSGVGLAGGRTYNEQFF. In DNA, the CDR3 is TGTGCCAGCAGTGGGGTGGGGCTAGCGGGAGGTCGGACCTACAATGAGCAGTTCTTC. Full variable domain (missing parts from reference TRBV2 and TRBJ2-1): EPEVTQTPSHQVTQMGQEVILRCVPISNHLYFYWYRQILGQKVEFLVSFYNNEISEKSEIFDDQFSVERPDGSNFTLKIRSTKLEDSAMYFCASSGVGLAGGRTYNEQFFGPGTRLTVL.

The V and J genes are TRBV7-3 and TRBJ2-1; D might be TRBD1 (5 bases). Germline values: CDR1 SGHTA, CDR2 FQGTGA. There are 13 residues in the CDR3. Trimming left V 4 bases short and J 4 bases short, with 8 bases between. CDR3 sequence reads: CASSYDSYNEQFF. CDR3 coding DNA: TGTGCCAGCAGCTACGACAGTTACAATGAGCAGTTCTTC.

The rearrangement uses TRBV5-8 and TRBJ1-2, with D hard to call. The germline V and J ends were trimmed by 4 bases and 1 base, with 8 bases remaining between them. Germline V gene lookup returns CDR1 SGHTS and CDR2 YDEGEE. This CDR3 region has 13 residues. Here the CDR3 reads CASSVLNNYGYTF. In DNA form, the CDR3 reads TGTGCCAGCAGCGTGTTGAATAACTATGGCTACACCTTC.

This chain joins TRBV28 and TRBJ1-6, with TRBD1 identical over 8 bases. The germline V gene encodes CDR1 MDHEN and CDR2 SYDVKM. The CDR3 loop spans 12 amino acids. CDR3: CAADRDYSPLHF. CDR3 in DNA: TGTGCTGCGGACAGGGACTATTCACCCCTCCACTTT.

The genes are TRBV5-4 and TRBJ1-6; a possible D gene is TRBD1 (6 bases). This CDR3 is built from 15 residues. Deletions cut 0 bases from V and 9 bases from J, with 13 bases between. Germline assignment: CDR1 SGHNT and CDR2 YYREEE (reference sequence). The CDR3 reads CASSLDGGAGSPLHF. The CDR3, as DNA: TGTGCCAGCAGCTTGGATGGGGGGGCGGGTTCACCCCTCCACTTT.